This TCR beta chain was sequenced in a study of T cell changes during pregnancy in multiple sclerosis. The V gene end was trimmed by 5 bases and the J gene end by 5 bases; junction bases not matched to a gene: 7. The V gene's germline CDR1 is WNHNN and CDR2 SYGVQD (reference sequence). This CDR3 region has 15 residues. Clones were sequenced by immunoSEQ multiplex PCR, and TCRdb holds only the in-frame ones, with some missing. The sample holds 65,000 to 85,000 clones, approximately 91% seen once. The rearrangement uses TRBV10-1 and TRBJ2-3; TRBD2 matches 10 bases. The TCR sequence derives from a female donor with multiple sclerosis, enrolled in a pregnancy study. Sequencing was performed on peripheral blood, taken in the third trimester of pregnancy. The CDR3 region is CASSPQRGGKDTQYF. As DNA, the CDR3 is TGCGCCAGCAGTCCACAGCGGGGGGGTAAAGATACGCAGTATTTT.